This is a list of T cell receptor beta chains from one sample in a study of Graves' ophthalmopathy and Graves' hyperthyroidism. TCRdb reanalysed the multiplex PCR reads using MiXCR and keeps one entry per CDR3 protein. The profile shows roughly 480,000 distinct CDR3 sequences, 14% of them singletons. Sequencing was carried out using blood. All receptors come from a woman between 25 and 40 years old with Graves' ophthalmopathy. Both conserved end residues are part of each CDR3. Each record gives: D gene, V gene, clone size, CDR3 protein. The D gene is left open where the match is weak. Not all rows give a size; the values are once, few, many and, for expanded clones, a class.

D gene: -; V gene: TRBV20-1; clone size: many; CDR3 protein: CSARQPSYEQYF
D gene: TRBD2; V gene: TRBV20-1; clone size: many; CDR3 protein: CSARVPTSGLETQYF
D gene: TRBD2; V gene: TRBV20-1; clone size: many; CDR3 protein: CSARSGASGDKNIQYF
D gene: -; V gene: TRBV6-5; clone size: many; CDR3 protein: CASSYVRGNTEAFF
D gene: -; V gene: TRBV6-1; clone size: many; CDR3 protein: CASSERKDTTYGYTF
D gene: -; V gene: TRBV6-4; clone size: many; CDR3 protein: CASGSDSYEQYF
D gene: -; V gene: TRBV11-2; clone size: many; CDR3 protein: CASSEDFQSYEQYF
D gene: TRBD1; V gene: TRBV12-3/TRBV12-4; clone size: -; CDR3 protein: CASSSGTGAVEAFF
D gene: -; V gene: TRBV6-2/TRBV6-3; clone size: many; CDR3 protein: CAIRTDFTGELFF
D gene: -; V gene: TRBV6-5; clone size: many; CDR3 protein: CASSPPAGATGELFF
D gene: TRBD2; V gene: TRBV10-3; clone size: many; CDR3 protein: CAISEASGGFTDTQYF
D gene: TRBD2; V gene: TRBV24-1; clone size: many; CDR3 protein: CATSDRAGDVRGTQYF
D gene: TRBD1; V gene: TRBV2; clone size: few; CDR3 protein: CASSGPGGGELFF
D gene: TRBD1; V gene: TRBV5-1; clone size: many; CDR3 protein: CASSSRQGWYEQYF
D gene: TRBD1; V gene: TRBV6-1; clone size: few; CDR3 protein: CASSKKQGASEAFF
D gene: -; V gene: TRBV6-5; clone size: many; CDR3 protein: CASSRRGGGTEAFF
D gene: TRBD1; V gene: TRBV28; clone size: many; CDR3 protein: CASSRRTGVSYGYTF
D gene: TRBD1; V gene: TRBV6-1; clone size: -; CDR3 protein: CASSVTGVREAFF
D gene: TRBD1; V gene: TRBV28; clone size: many; CDR3 protein: CASKRQGLENIQYF
D gene: -; V gene: TRBV29-1; clone size: many; CDR3 protein: CSVAGHTYEQYF
D gene: TRBD1; V gene: TRBV12-3/TRBV12-4; clone size: few; CDR3 protein: CASNRQGAQETQYF
D gene: TRBD1; V gene: TRBV11-2; clone size: few; CDR3 protein: CASSLNRGPYTEAFF
D gene: -; V gene: TRBV25-1; clone size: few; CDR3 protein: CASSERDLYGYTF
D gene: -; V gene: TRBV2; clone size: many; CDR3 protein: CASSRTVVNTEAFF
D gene: -; V gene: TRBV29-1; clone size: many; CDR3 protein: CSVWEGSYGYTF
D gene: -; V gene: TRBV28; clone size: many; CDR3 protein: CASSSPAGPYGYTF
D gene: -; V gene: TRBV2; clone size: many; CDR3 protein: CASMRDVYGYTF
D gene: -; V gene: TRBV20-1; clone size: many; CDR3 protein: CSARPDMNTEAFF
D gene: -; V gene: TRBV7-3; clone size: many; CDR3 protein: CASSQGSGTEAFF
D gene: -; V gene: TRBV6-1; clone size: many; CDR3 protein: CASSDLGADEQYF
D gene: -; V gene: TRBV11-1; clone size: many; CDR3 protein: CASSLSPNREQTQYF
D gene: -; V gene: TRBV10-3; clone size: few; CDR3 protein: CAIFGQNSNYGYTF
D gene: TRBD1; V gene: TRBV12-3/TRBV12-4; clone size: many; CDR3 protein: CASSHDRATLPYEQYF
D gene: TRBD1; V gene: TRBV7-2; clone size: many; CDR3 protein: CASSFGTAVNYGYTF
D gene: -; V gene: TRBV29-1; clone size: many; CDR3 protein: CSVEGVRDYEQYF
D gene: TRBD1; V gene: TRBV27; clone size: -; CDR3 protein: CASSLLGQGYEQCF
D gene: -; V gene: TRBV30; clone size: -; CDR3 protein: CAWRGRGTGELFF
D gene: -; V gene: TRBV28; clone size: -; CDR3 protein: CASSPGVLETQYF
D gene: -; V gene: TRBV6-5; clone size: once; CDR3 protein: CASSTAGATNEKLFF
D gene: -; V gene: TRBV11-2; clone size: many; CDR3 protein: CASRTGNIQYF
D gene: -; V gene: TRBV6-1; clone size: many; CDR3 protein: CASTQGPNLNYGYTF
D gene: TRBD1; V gene: TRBV7-8; clone size: many; CDR3 protein: CASSATGGSGANVLTF
D gene: TRBD2; V gene: TRBV20-1; clone size: -; CDR3 protein: CSARSGGAGETQYF
D gene: -; V gene: TRBV20-1; clone size: -; CDR3 protein: CSGQGGAGYEQYF
D gene: -; V gene: TRBV11-2; clone size: many; CDR3 protein: CASSYLGSAHNSPLHF
D gene: -; V gene: TRBV2; clone size: -; CDR3 protein: CASSEWVDLGGANVLTF
D gene: -; V gene: TRBV4-1; clone size: many; CDR3 protein: CASSQDFTPVEPGEAFF
D gene: -; V gene: TRBV12-3/TRBV12-4; clone size: many; CDR3 protein: CASRRSGPLPVF
D gene: -; V gene: TRBV11-2; clone size: many; CDR3 protein: CASSFTPQSYEQYF